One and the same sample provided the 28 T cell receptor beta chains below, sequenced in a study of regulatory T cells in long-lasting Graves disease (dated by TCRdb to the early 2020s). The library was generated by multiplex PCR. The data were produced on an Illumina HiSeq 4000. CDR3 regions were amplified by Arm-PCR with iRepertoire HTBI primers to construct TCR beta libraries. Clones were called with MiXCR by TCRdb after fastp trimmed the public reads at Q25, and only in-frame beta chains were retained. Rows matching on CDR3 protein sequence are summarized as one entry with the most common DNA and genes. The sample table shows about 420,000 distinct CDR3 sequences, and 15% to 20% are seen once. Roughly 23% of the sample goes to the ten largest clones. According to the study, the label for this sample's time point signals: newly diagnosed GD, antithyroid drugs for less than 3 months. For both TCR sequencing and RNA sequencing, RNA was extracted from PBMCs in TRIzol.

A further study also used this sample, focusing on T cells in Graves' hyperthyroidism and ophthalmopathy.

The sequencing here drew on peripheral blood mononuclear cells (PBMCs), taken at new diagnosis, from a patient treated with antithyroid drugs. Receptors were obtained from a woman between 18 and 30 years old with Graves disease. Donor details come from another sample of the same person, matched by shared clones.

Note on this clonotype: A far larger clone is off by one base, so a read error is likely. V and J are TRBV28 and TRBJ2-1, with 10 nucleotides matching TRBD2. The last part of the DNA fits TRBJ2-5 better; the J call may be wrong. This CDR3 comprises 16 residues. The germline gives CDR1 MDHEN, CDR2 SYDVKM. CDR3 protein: CANSPGLAVGEETQYF. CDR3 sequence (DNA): TGTGCCAACAGTCCTGGACTAGCGGTAGGGGAAGAGACCCAGTACTTC.

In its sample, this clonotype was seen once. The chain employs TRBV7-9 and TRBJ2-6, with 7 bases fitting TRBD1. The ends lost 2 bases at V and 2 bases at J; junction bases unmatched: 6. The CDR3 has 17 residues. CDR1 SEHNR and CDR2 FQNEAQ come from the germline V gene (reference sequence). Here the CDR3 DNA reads TGTGCCAGCAGCTTATTTTTGACAGGGACTGGGGCCAACGTCCTGACTTTC. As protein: CASSLFLTGTGANVLTF. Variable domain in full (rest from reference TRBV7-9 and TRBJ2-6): DTGVSQNPRHKITKRGQNVTFRCDPISEHNRLYWYRQTLGQGPEFLTYFQNEAQLEKSRLLSDRFSAERPKGSFSTLEIQRTEQGDSAMYLCASSLFLTGTGANVLTFGAGSRLTVL.

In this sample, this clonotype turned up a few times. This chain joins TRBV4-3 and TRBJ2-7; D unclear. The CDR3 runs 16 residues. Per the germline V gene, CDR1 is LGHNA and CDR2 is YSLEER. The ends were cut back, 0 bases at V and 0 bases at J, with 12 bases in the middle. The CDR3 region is CASSQDFDGSSYEQYF. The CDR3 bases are TGCGCCAGCAGCCAAGATTTTGACGGCAGCTCCTACGAGCAGTACTTC.

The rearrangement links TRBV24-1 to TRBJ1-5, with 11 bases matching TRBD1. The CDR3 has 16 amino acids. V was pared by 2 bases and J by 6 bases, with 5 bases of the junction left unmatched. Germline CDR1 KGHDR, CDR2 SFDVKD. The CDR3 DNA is TGTGCCACCAGTGATTCCGGACAGGGGGCGTCTCAGCCCCAGCATTTT. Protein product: CATSDSGQGASQPQHF.

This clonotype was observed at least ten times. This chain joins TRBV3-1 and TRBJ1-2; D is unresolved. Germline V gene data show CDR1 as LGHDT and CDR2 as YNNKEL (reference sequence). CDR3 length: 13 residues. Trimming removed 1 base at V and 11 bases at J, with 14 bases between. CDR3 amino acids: CASSQGSRFGYTF. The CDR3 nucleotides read TGTGCCAGCAGCCAAGGGTCGCGGTTCGGTTACACCTTC. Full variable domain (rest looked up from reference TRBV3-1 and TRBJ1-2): DTAVSQTPKYLVTQMGNDKSIKCEQNLGHDTMYWYKQDSKKFLKIMFSYNNKELIINETVPNRFSPKSPDKAHLNLHINSLELGDSAVYFCASSQGSRFGYTFGSGTRLTVV.

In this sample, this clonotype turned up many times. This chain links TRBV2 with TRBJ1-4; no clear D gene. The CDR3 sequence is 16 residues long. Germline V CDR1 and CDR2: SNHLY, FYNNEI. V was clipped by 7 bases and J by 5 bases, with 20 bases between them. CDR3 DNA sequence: TGTGCCAGCATTTTCGGCCAAACGGGTGTAAATGAAAAACTGTTTTTT. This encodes CASIFGQTGVNEKLFF.

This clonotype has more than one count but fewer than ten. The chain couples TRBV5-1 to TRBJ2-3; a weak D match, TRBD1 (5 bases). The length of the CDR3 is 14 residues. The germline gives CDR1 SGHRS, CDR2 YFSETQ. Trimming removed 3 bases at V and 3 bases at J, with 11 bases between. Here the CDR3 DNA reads TGCGCCAGCAGCTCAGGACATAAAACAGATACGCAGTATTTT. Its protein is CASSSGHKTDTQYF.

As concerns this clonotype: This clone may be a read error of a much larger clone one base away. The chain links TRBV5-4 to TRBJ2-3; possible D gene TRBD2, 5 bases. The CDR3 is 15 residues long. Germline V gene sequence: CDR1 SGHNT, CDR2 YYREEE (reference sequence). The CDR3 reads CAGSLEDVLTDTQYF. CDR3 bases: TGTGCCGGCAGCTTGGAGGACGTACTGACAGATACGCAGTATTTT.

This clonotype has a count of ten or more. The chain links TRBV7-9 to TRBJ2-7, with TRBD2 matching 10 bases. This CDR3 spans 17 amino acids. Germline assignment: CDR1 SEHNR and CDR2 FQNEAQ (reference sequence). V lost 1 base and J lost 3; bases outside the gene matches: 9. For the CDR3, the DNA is TGTGCCAGCAGCTTAGGGGTAGCGGGAGGTATTCGCTACGAGCAGTACTTC. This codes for CASSLGVAGGIRYEQYF.

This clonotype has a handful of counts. CDR3 loop: CASSIRGEPNTEAFF. The CDR3 DNA follows: TGTGCCAGTAGTATACGGGGGGAGCCGAACACTGAAGCTTTCTTT. The chain combines TRBV19 with TRBJ1-1, with TRBD1 as a possible D gene (5 bases). Germline loops: CDR1 LNHDA, CDR2 SQIVND (reference sequence). CDR3 length equals 15 residues. The V end lost 2 bases, the J end lost 1 base, and 11 bases lay between the germline ends. The full variable domain, rest sourced from reference TRBV19 and TRBJ1-1, is DGGITQSPKYLFRKEGQNVTLSCEQNLNHDAMYWYRQDPGQGLRLIYYSQIVNDFQKGDIAEGYSVSREKKESFPLTVTSAQKNPTAFYLCASSIRGEPNTEAFFGQGTRLTVV.

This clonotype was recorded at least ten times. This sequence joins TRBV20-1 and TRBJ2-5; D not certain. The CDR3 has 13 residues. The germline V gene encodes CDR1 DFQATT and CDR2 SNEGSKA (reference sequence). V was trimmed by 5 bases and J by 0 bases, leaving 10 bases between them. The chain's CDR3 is CSAPSLDQETQYF. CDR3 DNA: TGCAGTGCTCCTTCTCTGGACCAAGAGACCCAGTACTTC.

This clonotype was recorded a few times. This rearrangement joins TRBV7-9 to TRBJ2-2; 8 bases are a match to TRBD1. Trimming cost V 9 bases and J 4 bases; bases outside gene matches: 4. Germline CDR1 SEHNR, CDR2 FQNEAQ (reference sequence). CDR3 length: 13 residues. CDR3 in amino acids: CASQGAITGELFF. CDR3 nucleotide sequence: TGTGCCAGTCAGGGGGCCATCACCGGGGAGCTGTTTTTT. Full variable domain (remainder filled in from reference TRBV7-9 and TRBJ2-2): DTGVSQNPRHKITKRGQNVTFRCDPISEHNRLYWYRQTLGQGPEFLTYFQNEAQLEKSRLLSDRFSAERPKGSFSTLEIQRTEQGDSAMYLCASQGAITGELFFGEGSRLTVL.

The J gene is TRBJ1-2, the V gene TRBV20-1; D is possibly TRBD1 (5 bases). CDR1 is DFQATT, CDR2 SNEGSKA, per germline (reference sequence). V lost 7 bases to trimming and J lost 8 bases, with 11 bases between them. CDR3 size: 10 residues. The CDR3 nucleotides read TGCAGTGTGATAGGGGCGGGCTACACCTTC. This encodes CSVIGAGYTF.

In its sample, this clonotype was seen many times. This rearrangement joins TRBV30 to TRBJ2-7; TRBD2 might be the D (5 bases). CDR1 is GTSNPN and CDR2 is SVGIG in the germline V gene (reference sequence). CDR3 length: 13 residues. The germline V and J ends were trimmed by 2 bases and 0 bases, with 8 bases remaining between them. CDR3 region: CAWSLEGSYEQYF. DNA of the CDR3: TGTGCCTGGAGTTTAGAGGGCTCCTACGAGCAGTACTTC. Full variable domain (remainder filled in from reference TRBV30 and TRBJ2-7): SQTIHQWPATLVQPVGSPLSLECTVEGTSNPNLYWYRQAAGRGLQLLFYSVGIGQISSEVPQNLSASRPQDRQFILSSKKLLLSDSGFYLCAWSLEGSYEQYFGPGTRLTVT.

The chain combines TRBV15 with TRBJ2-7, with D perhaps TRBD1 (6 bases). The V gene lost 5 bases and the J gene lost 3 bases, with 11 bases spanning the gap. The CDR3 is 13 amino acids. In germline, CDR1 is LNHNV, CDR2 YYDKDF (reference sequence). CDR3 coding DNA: TGTGCCACCAGCGTACAGGGAGACTACGAGCAGTACTTC. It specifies CATSVQGDYEQYF. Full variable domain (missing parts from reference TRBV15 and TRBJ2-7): DAMVIQNPRYQVTQFGKPVTLSCSQTLNHNVMYWYQQKSSQAPKLLFHYYDKDFNNEADTPDNFQSRRPNTSFCFLDIRSPGLGDTAMYLCATSVQGDYEQYFGPGTRLTVT.

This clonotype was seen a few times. CDR3 DNA sequence: TGTGCCAGCTCACCAGTATCGAACACCGGGGAGCTGTTTTTT. It codes for CASSPVSNTGELFF. The chain employs TRBV18 and TRBJ2-2; D gene ambiguous. Between the trimmed V and J ends, which lost 2 bases and 0 bases, there was a span of 4 bases. CDR3 length: 14 amino acids. Germline CDR1 KGHSH, CDR2 LQKENI. Together with reference TRBV18 and TRBJ2-2, the CDR3 gives the full variable domain: NAGVMQNPRHLVRRRGQEARLRCSPMKGHSHVYWYRQLPEEGLKFMVYLQKENIIDESGMPKERFSAEFPKEGPSILRIQQVVRGDSAAYFCASSPVSNTGELFFGEGSRLTVL.

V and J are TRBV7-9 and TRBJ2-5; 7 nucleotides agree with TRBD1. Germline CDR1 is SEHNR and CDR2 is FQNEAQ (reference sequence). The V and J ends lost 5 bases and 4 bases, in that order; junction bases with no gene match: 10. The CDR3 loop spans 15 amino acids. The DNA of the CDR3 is TGTGCCAGCAGCCCGATTGGACAGGTGGGAGAGACCCAGTACTTC. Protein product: CASSPIGQVGETQYF.

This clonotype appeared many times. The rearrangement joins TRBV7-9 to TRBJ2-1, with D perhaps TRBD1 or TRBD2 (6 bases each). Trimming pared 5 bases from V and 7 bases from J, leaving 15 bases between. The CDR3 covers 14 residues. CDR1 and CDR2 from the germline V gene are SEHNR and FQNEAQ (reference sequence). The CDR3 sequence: CASSKRLGGNEQFF. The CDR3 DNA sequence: TGTGCCAGCAGCAAGCGACTAGGGGGGAATGAGCAGTTCTTC. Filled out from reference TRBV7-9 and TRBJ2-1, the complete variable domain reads DTGVSQNPRHKITKRGQNVTFRCDPISEHNRLYWYRQTLGQGPEFLTYFQNEAQLEKSRLLSDRFSAERPKGSFSTLEIQRTEQGDSAMYLCASSKRLGGNEQFFGPGTRLTVL.

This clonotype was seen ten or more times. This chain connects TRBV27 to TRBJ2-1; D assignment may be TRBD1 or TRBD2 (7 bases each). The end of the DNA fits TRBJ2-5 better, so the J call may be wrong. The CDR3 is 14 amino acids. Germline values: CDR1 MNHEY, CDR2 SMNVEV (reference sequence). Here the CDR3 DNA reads TGTGCCAGCAGTTTCCAGGGGGGGCGGAAGACCCAGTACTTC. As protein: CASSFQGGRKTQYF.

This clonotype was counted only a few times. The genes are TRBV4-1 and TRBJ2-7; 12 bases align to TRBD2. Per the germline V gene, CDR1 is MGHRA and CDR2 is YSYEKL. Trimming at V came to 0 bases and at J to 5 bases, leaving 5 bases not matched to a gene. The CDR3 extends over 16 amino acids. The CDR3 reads CASSQERLAGGHEQYF. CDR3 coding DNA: TGCGCCAGCAGCCAAGAAAGGCTAGCGGGAGGGCACGAGCAGTACTTC.

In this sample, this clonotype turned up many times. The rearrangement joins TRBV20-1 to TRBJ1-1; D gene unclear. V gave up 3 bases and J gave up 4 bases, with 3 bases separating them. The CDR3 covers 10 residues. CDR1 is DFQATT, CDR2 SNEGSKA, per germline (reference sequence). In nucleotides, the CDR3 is TGCAGTGCTAGGGGCACTGAAGCTTTCTTT. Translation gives CSARGTEAFF.

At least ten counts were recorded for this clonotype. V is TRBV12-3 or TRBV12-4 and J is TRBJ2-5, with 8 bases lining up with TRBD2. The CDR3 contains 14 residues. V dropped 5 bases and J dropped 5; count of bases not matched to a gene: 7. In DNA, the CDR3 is TGTGCCAGCAGTCGGACTAGCCGTTGGGAGACCCAGTACTTC. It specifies CASSRTSRWETQYF.

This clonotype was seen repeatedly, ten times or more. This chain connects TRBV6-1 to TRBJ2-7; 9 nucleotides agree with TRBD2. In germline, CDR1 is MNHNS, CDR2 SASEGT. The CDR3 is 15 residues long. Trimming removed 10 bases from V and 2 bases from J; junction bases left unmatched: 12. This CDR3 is CAIQTSGQPPYEQYF. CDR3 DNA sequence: TGTGCCATCCAGACTAGCGGACAACCACCCTACGAGCAGTACTTC.

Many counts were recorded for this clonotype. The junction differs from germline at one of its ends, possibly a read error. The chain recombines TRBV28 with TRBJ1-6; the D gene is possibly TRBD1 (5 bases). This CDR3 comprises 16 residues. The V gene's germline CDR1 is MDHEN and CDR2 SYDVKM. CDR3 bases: TGTGCCAGCAGCCCACTCGACAGCTCCTATAGTTCACCCCTCCACTTT. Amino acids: CASSPLDSSYSSPLHF.

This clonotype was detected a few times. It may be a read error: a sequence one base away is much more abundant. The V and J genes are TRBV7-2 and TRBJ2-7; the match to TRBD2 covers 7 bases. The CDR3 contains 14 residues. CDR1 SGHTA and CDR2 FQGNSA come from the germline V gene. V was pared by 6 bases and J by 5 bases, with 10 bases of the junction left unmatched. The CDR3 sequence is CASSPLGGTHEQYF. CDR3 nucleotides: TGTGCCAGCAGTCCCTTGGGGGGGACCCACGAGCAGTACTTC. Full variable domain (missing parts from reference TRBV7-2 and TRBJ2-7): GAGVSQSPSNKVTEKGKDVELRCDPISGHTALYWYRQSLGQGLEFLIYFQGNSAPDKSGLPSDRFSAERTGGSVSTLTIQRTQQEDSAVYLCASSPLGGTHEQYFGPGTRLTVT.

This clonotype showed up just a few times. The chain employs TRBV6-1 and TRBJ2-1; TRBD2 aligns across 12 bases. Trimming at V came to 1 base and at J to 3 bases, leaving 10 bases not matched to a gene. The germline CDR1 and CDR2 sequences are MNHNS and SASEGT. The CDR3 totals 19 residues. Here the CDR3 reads CASSEGTSGNIVIYNEQFF. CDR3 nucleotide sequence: TGTGCCAGCAGTGAAGGGACTAGCGGGAATATAGTTATCTACAATGAGCAGTTCTTC.

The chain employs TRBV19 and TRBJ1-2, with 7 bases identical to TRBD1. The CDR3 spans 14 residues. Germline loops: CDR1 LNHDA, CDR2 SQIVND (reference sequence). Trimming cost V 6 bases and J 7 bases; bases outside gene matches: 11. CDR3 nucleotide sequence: TGTGCCAGTAGACCGGGACAGACGATTATTGGCTACACCTTC. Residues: CASRPGQTIIGYTF. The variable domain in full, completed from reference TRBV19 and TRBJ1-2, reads DGGITQSPKYLFRKEGQNVTLSCEQNLNHDAMYWYRQDPGQGLRLIYYSQIVNDFQKGDIAEGYSVSREKKESFPLTVTSAQKNPTAFYLCASRPGQTIIGYTFGSGTRLTVV.

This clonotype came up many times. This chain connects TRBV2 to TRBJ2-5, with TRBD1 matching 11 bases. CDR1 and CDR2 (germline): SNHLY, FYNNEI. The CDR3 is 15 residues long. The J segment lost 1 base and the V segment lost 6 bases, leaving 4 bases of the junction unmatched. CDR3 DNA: TGTGCCAGCAGCGCCGGGACAGGGGGCCAAGAGACCCAGTACTTC. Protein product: CASSAGTGGQETQYF.